The 26 T cell receptor beta chains listed next were all sequenced from one sample in a study of cytomegalovirus exposure and HLA in healthy donors (dated by TCRdb to 2017 to 2019). Receptors were amplified or captured by the immunoSEQ multiplex PCR assay. The multiplex PCR relied on a mix of 60 forward primers for TCR Vbeta segments and 13 reverse primers for TCR Jbeta segments. TCRdb's version of the immuneACCESS table is confined to in-frame rearrangements and falls short of the full clone set. An unresolved V gene accounts for under half of the shortfall where checked; the remainder is of unknown origin. This sample is represented by 45,000 to 65,000 clones; around 77% of them were singletons. Jointly, the top ten make up approximately 3.4% of the sample. The sample was PBMCs. The receptors derive from a woman in her thirties or forties in good health and CMV-seropositive.

This clone was observed a handful of times. This chain joins TRBV4-1 and TRBJ1-1, with 9 bases that match TRBD1. CDR3 length equals 15 residues. V trimming: 1 base; J trimming: 4 bases; junction bases outside the gene matches: 4. Germline V lookup: CDR1 MGHRA, CDR2 YSYEKL. This chain's CDR3 is CASSQGDRAGTEAFF. CDR3 bases: TGCGCCAGCAGCCAAGGGGACAGGGCGGGCACTGAAGCTTTCTTT.

V usage is TRBV7-9 and J usage is TRBJ1-1; D is unclear. The CDR3 extends over 14 amino acids. Trimming removed 7 bases at V and 1 base at J, with 13 bases between. Germline loops: CDR1 SEHNR, CDR2 FQNEAQ (reference sequence). In DNA form, the CDR3 reads TGTGCCAGCACCATTCTACACAGGAACACTGAAGCTTTCTTT. Its translation: CASTILHRNTEAFF.

The chain employs TRBV4-2 and TRBJ2-1; tentatively, D is TRBD2 (7 bases). The germline V gene has CDR1 LGHNA and CDR2 YNFKEQ. The CDR3 sequence is 16 residues long. V was clipped by 1 base and J by 8 bases, with 18 bases between them. Here the CDR3 DNA reads TGTGCCAGCAGCCAAGGACGAGAGGGGGGGCGGGATGAGCAGTTCTTC. Encoded protein: CASSQGREGGRDEQFF.

J is TRBJ1-1 and V is TRBV9; tentative D call: TRBD1 (5 bases). The CDR3 length is 15 residues. Per the germline V gene, CDR1 is SGDLS and CDR2 is YYNGEE. Trimming shortened V by 3 bases and J by 0 bases, and 12 bases separated the two germline ends. The CDR3 region has the DNA TGTGCCAGCAGCGCGGGGGTTACCATGAACACTGAAGCTTTCTTT. Translation gives CASSAGVTMNTEAFF.

The rearrangement uses TRBV7-2 and TRBJ2-3, with 13 bases identical to TRBD2. The CDR3 is 16 residues long. The germline V gene encodes CDR1 SGHTA and CDR2 FQGNSA. J lost 4 bases, V lost 5 bases, and 6 bases had no gene match. The CDR3 is CASSALAGGQADTQYF. The DNA of the CDR3 is TGTGCCAGCAGCGCACTAGCGGGGGGGCAAGCAGATACGCAGTATTTT.

This sequence joins TRBV30 and TRBJ1-1; D ambiguous. The germline V gene encodes CDR1 GTSNPN and CDR2 SVGIG (reference sequence). V shed 0 bases and J shed 0 bases, with 8 bases lying between them. The CDR3 spans 14 residues. CDR3 sequence: CAWSVQMMNTEAFF. The CDR3 coding sequence is TGTGCCTGGAGTGTACAGATGATGAACACTGAAGCTTTCTTT.

The CDR3 DNA reads TGTGCCAGTAGTATGGGACAGACTAACTATGGCTACACCTTC. Translating gives CASSMGQTNYGYTF. The chain is built from TRBV19 and TRBJ1-2; TRBD1 matches 7 bases. CDR1 and CDR2 from the germline V gene are LNHDA and SQIVND (reference sequence). V lost 3 bases, J lost 0 bases, and 1 base stayed unmatched. This CDR3 is built from 14 residues. The full variable domain, with the rest looked up from reference TRBV19 and TRBJ1-2, is DGGITQSPKYLFRKEGQNVTLSCEQNLNHDAMYWYRQDPGQGLRLIYYSQIVNDFQKGDIAEGYSVSREKKESFPLTVTSAQKNPTAFYLCASSMGQTNYGYTFGSGTRLTVV.

The chain employs TRBV4-1 and TRBJ1-6, with a possible D match to TRBD1 (5 bases). The CDR3 is made up of 14 amino acids. Trimming shortened V by 4 bases and J by 9 bases, and 13 bases separated the two germline ends. Germline lookup yields CDR1 MGHRA and CDR2 YSYEKL. CDR3 coding DNA: TGCGCCAGCAGCCCGCCAGGGTGGAGTTCACCCCTCCACTTT. Translation: CASSPPGWSSPLHF.

This clone was observed a few times. The J gene is TRBJ1-1, the V gene TRBV7-8; 9 positions match TRBD1. Germline values: CDR1 SGHVS, CDR2 FQNEAQ. This CDR3 is built from 14 residues. J lost 11 bases, V lost 0 bases, and 7 bases had no gene match. CDR3 nucleotide sequence: TGTGCCAGCAGCTTAGCGAAGGGCGACAGGGGGGCTTTCTTT. It specifies CASSLAKGDRGAFF.

This clone has a single count. DNA of the CDR3: TGTGCCAGCAGCGTAGTGGACAGTCCCAATCAGCCCCAGCATTTT. Translation gives CASSVVDSPNQPQHF. J is TRBJ1-5 and V is TRBV9; D perhaps matches TRBD1 (6 bases). The CDR3 is made up of 15 amino acids. In germline, CDR1 is SGDLS, CDR2 YYNGEE. Trimming shortened V by 0 bases and J by 3 bases, and 10 bases separated the two germline ends.

J is TRBJ2-1 and V is TRBV10-3; 9 nucleotides match TRBD2. The CDR3 covers 15 residues. Germline trimming cut 7 bases from V and 7 bases from J; bases unmatched to any gene: 11. CDR1 is ENHRY, CDR2 SYGVKD, per germline. The CDR3 here is CAIKISGGPGNEQFF. In DNA, the CDR3 is TGTGCCATCAAAATAAGCGGGGGGCCGGGGAATGAGCAGTTCTTC.

The J gene is TRBJ2-7, the V gene TRBV7-8; 9 bases are shared with TRBD1. Germline CDR1 reads SGHVS; CDR2 reads FQNEAQ. This CDR3 spans 13 amino acids. With V trimmed by 3 bases and J by 13 bases, 10 bases remained unmatched. CDR3 sequence reads: CASSLRDRVGFYF. The CDR3 DNA reads as TGTGCCAGCAGCTTGAGGGACAGGGTTGGTTTCTACTTC.

This chain uses TRBV7-2 with TRBJ1-1, with D uncertain. This CDR3 region has 15 residues. Germline assignment: CDR1 SGHTA and CDR2 FQGNSA. Trimming took off 1 base at V and 1 base at J, with 10 bases between the two ends. CDR3 coding DNA: TGTGCCAGCAGCTTAGATGACTACAGGAACACTGAAGCTTTCTTT. The encoded protein is CASSLDDYRNTEAFF.

V and J are TRBV7-2 and TRBJ2-7; the match to TRBD2 covers 11 bases. From germline, CDR1 is SGHTA and CDR2 FQGNSA. J was trimmed by 6 bases and V by 3 bases; bases with no gene match: 7. The CDR3 consists of 15 residues. Written as DNA, the CDR3 is TGTGCCAGCAGCTTCCCGACTAGCGGGGCTTCCGAGCAGTACTTC. Protein product: CASSFPTSGASEQYF.

This clone was detected a few times. The rearrangement uses TRBV2 and TRBJ2-4, with D perhaps matching TRBD1 (5 bases). In germline, CDR1 is SNHLY, CDR2 FYNNEI. V was clipped by 6 bases and J by 1 base, with 25 bases between them. CDR3 length equals 19 residues. Written as DNA, the CDR3 is TGTGCCAGCAGGGTACCGACCCTGACAGTATGGGGTGCCAAAAACATTCAGTACTTC. This codes for CASRVPTLTVWGAKNIQYF.

The gene calls are TRBV27 and TRBJ1-1; 10 bases line up with TRBD1. The CDR3 has 16 amino acids. Trimming removed 8 bases from V and 0 bases from J; junction bases left unmatched: 9. Per the germline V gene, CDR1 is MNHEY and CDR2 is SMNVEV (reference sequence). CDR3 DNA sequence: TGTGCCAGCCTTCCTCGGACAGGGGGAGTGAACACTGAAGCTTTCTTT. Translated, it gives CASLPRTGGVNTEAFF.

This clone came up once. This chain links TRBV9 with TRBJ2-5; D not certain. The CDR3 has 12 amino acids. Germline lookup yields CDR1 SGDLS and CDR2 YYNGEE. With 0 bases removed from V and 5 bases from J, the gap between germline ends came to 5 bases. This CDR3 reads CASSVGEETQYF. CDR3 sequence (DNA): TGTGCCAGCAGCGTAGGCGAGGAGACCCAGTACTTC.

This sequence joins TRBV6-5 and TRBJ1-2; D ambiguous. The CDR3 is made up of 14 amino acids. Looked up from germline, CDR1 is MNHEY and CDR2 is SVGAGI. V was pared by 0 bases and J by 3 bases, with 8 bases between. As DNA, the CDR3 is TGTGCCAGCAGTTACTCGCGGTTTTACTATGGCTACACCTTC. As protein: CASSYSRFYYGYTF.

The rearrangement joins TRBV5-1 to TRBJ2-5; 7 positions match TRBD2. The CDR3 sequence is 14 residues long. J gave up 5 bases and V 2 bases, and 6 bases lay outside the gene matches. Germline CDR1 reads SGHRS; CDR2 reads YFSETQ. The CDR3 bases are TGCGCCAGCAGCTTCCAGGGAGGGCGCGAGACCCAGTACTTC. This translates into CASSFQGGRETQYF.

The chain carries TRBV30 and TRBJ2-7; 7 bases match TRBD1. CDR1 is GTSNPN, CDR2 SVGIG, per germline (reference sequence). There are 14 residues in the CDR3. Trimming removed 3 bases from V and 1 base from J; junction bases left unmatched: 6. The CDR3 DNA reads TGTGCCTGGAGCCCTTTGGGACAGTCCTACGAGCAGTACTTC. Protein: CAWSPLGQSYEQYF.

The chain couples TRBV11-1 to TRBJ2-5; 8 positions agree with TRBD1. The J call may not be correct, given that the DNA end is closer to TRBJ2-7. The CDR3 contains 14 residues. Per germline, CDR1 SGHAT and CDR2 FQDESV (reference sequence). The CDR3: CASSPDRARGEQYF. The CDR3 DNA sequence: TGTGCCAGCAGCCCGGACAGGGCGAGGGGCGAGCAGTACTTC.

The gene calls are TRBV7-2 and TRBJ2-4, with D unresolved. V was clipped by 1 base and J by 0 bases, with 10 bases between them. The CDR3 extends over 16 amino acids. CDR1 and CDR2 (germline): SGHTA, FQGNSA. The CDR3 loop is CASSLVSLKAKNIQYF. The CDR3 nucleotides read TGTGCCAGCAGCTTAGTTAGCCTAAAAGCCAAAAACATTCAGTACTTC.

The chain links TRBV4-1 to TRBJ1-2; no clear D. The germline V and J ends were trimmed by 5 bases and 8 bases, with 27 bases remaining between them. CDR1 MGHRA and CDR2 YSYEKL come from the germline V gene. The CDR3 covers 17 residues. The CDR3 protein is CASSSLSGQDTFHGYTF. In nucleotides, the CDR3 is TGCGCCAGCAGCTCTTTAAGTGGGCAGGATACCTTCCACGGCTACACCTTC.

The chain combines TRBV29-1 with TRBJ1-2; unclear D gene. V lost 3 bases and J lost 7, with 3 bases in between. CDR1 and CDR2 (germline): SQVTM, ANQGSEA. This CDR3 is 9 amino acids long. The DNA for the CDR3 is TGCAGCGTTGACAGTGGCTACACCTTC. This sequence encodes CSVDSGYTF.

This clone appeared a single time. The rearrangement joins TRBV27 to TRBJ2-7; 9 nucleotides align to TRBD2. Germline assignment: CDR1 MNHEY and CDR2 SMNVEV (reference sequence). The CDR3 spans 15 residues. V lost 4 bases and J lost 0; bases outside the gene matches: 4. For the CDR3, the DNA is TGTGCCAGCAGTTCTCCGGGACTAGCCTCCTACGAGCAGTACTTC. It specifies CASSSPGLASYEQYF.

The chain links TRBV5-1 to TRBJ1-1; a weak D match, TRBD1 (6 bases). Trimming stripped 0 bases from V and 2 bases from J, with 11 bases between. CDR1 is SGHRS and CDR2 is YFSETQ in the germline V gene. CDR3 length equals 15 residues. The CDR3 region has the DNA TGCGCCAGCAGCTTGGCTCTGGACAGAAACACTGAAGCTTTCTTT. It codes for CASSLALDRNTEAFF.